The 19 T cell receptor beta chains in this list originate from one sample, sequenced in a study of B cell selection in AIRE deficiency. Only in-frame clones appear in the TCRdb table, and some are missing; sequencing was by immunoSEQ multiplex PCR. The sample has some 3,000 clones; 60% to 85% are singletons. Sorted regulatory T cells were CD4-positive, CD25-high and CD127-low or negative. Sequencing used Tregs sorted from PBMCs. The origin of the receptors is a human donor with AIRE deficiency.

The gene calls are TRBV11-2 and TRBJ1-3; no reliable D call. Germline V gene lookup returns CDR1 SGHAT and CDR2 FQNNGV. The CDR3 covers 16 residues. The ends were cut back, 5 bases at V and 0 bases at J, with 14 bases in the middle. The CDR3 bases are TGTGCCAGCAGCCCTGGACCGCATAGCTCTGGAAACACCATATATTTT. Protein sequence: CASSPGPHSSGNTIYF.

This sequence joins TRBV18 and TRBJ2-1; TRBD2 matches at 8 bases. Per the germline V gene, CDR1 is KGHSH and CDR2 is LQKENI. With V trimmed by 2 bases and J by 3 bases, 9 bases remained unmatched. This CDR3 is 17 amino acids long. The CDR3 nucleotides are TGTGCCAGCTCACCAACCCTGGTTCTAGCGGGCTACAATGAGCAGTTCTTC. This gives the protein CASSPTLVLAGYNEQFF. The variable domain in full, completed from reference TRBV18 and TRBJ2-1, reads NAGVMQNPRHLVRRRGQEARLRCSPMKGHSHVYWYRQLPEEGLKFMVYLQKENIIDESGMPKERFSAEFPKEGPSILRIQQVVRGDSAAYFCASSPTLVLAGYNEQFFGPGTRLTVL.

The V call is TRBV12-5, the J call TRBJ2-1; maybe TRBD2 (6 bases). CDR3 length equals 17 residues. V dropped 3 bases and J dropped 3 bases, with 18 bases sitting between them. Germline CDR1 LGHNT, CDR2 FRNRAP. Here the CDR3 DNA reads TGTGCTAGTGGTTTCTCCCCCTCGGCTAGCGTCTACAATGAGCAGTTCTTC. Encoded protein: CASGFSPSASVYNEQFF.

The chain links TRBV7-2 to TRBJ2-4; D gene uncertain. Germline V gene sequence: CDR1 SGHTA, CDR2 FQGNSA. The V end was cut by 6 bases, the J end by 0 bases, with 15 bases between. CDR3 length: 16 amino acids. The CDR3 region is CASSFSPGRAKNIQYF. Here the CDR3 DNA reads TGTGCCAGCAGTTTTTCCCCCGGTCGAGCCAAAAACATTCAGTACTTC. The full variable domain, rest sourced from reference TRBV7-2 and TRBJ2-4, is GAGVSQSPSNKVTEKGKDVELRCDPISGHTALYWYRQSLGQGLEFLIYFQGNSAPDKSGLPSDRFSAERTGGSVSTLTIQRTQQEDSAVYLCASSFSPGRAKNIQYFGAGTRLSVL.

The CDR3 reads CAISETRVSSEQFF. The CDR3 bases are TGTGCCATCAGTGAAACTAGAGTCAGCAGTGAGCAGTTCTTC. The V and J genes are TRBV10-3 and TRBJ2-1; tentative D call: TRBD2 (5 bases). The CDR3 runs to 14 residues. Trimming took 3 bases from V and 9 from J, leaving 15 bases between them. The germline V gene encodes CDR1 ENHRY and CDR2 SYGVKD.

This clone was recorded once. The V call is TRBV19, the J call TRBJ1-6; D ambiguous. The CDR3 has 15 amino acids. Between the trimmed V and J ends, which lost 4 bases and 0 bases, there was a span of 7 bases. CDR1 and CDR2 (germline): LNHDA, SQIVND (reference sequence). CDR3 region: CASSRTVSYNSPLHF. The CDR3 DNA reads TGTGCCAGTAGTAGAACAGTCTCCTATAATTCACCCCTCCACTTT.

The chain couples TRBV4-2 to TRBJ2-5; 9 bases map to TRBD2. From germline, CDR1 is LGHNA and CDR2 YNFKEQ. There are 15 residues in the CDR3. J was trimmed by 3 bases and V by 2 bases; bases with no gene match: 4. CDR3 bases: TGTGCCAGCAGCCAACCTCCTAGCGGGGAAGAGACCCAGTACTTC. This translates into CASSQPPSGEETQYF.

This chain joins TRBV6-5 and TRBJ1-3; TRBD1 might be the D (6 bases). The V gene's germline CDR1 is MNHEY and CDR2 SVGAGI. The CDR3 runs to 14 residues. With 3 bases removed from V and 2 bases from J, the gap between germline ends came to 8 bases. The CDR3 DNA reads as TGTGCCAGCAGTTATGCAGGGGCTGGAAACACCATATATTTT. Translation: CASSYAGAGNTIYF.

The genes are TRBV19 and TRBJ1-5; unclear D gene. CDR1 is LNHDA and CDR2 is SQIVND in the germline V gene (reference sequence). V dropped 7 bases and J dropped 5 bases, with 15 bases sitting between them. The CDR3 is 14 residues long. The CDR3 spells CASTLGGMDQPQHF. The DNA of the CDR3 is TGTGCCAGTACCCTTGGAGGGATGGATCAGCCCCAGCATTTT.

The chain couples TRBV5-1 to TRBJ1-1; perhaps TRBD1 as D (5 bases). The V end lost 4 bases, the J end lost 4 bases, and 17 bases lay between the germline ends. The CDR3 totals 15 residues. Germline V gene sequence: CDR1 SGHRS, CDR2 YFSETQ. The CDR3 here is CASSQGTFAATEAFF. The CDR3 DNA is TGCGCCAGCAGCCAAGGGACTTTTGCCGCCACTGAAGCTTTCTTT. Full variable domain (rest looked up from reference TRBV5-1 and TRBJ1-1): KAGVTQTPRYLIKTRGQQVTLSCSPISGHRSVSWYQQTPGQGLQFLFEYFSETQRNKGNFPGRFSGRQFSNSRSEMNVSTLELGDSALYLCASSQGTFAATEAFFGQGTRLTVV.

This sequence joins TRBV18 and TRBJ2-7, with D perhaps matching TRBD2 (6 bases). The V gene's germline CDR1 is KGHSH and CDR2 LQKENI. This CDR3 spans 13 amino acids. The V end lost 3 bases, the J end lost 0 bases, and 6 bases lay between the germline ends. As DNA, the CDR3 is TGTGCCAGCTCACCTAGCGGCTCCTACGAGCAGTACTTC. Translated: CASSPSGSYEQYF.

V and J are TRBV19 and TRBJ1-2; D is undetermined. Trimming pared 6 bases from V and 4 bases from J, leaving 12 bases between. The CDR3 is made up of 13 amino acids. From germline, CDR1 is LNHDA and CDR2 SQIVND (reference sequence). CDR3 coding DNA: TGTGCCAGTAGCTTCCGGAGGGCCTATGGCTACACCTTC. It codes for CASSFRRAYGYTF. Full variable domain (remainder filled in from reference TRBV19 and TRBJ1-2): DGGITQSPKYLFRKEGQNVTLSCEQNLNHDAMYWYRQDPGQGLRLIYYSQIVNDFQKGDIAEGYSVSREKKESFPLTVTSAQKNPTAFYLCASSFRRAYGYTFGSGTRLTVV.

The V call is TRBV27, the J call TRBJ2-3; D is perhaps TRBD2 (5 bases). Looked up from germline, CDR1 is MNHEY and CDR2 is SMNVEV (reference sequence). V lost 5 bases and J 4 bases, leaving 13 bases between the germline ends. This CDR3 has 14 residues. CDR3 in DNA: TGTGCCAGCAGTGAGAGACTTAGCGCAGATACGCAGTATTTT. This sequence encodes CASSERLSADTQYF.

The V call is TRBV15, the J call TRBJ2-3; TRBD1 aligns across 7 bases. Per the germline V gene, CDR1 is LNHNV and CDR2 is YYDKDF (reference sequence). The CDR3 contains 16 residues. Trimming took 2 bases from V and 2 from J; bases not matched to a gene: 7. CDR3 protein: CATSRLDRVTTDTQYF. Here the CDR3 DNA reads TGTGCCACCAGCAGACTTGACAGGGTAACCACAGATACGCAGTATTTT. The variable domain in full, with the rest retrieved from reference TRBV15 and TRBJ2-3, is DAMVIQNPRYQVTQFGKPVTLSCSQTLNHNVMYWYQQKSSQAPKLLFHYYDKDFNNEADTPDNFQSRRPNTSFCFLDIRSPGLGDTAMYLCATSRLDRVTTDTQYFGPGTRLTVL.

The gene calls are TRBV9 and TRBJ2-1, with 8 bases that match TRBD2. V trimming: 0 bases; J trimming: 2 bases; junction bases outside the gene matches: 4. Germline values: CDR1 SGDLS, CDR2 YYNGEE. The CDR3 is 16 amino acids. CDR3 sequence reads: CASSVGVAGTYNEQFF. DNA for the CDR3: TGTGCCAGCAGCGTAGGGGTAGCGGGAACCTACAATGAGCAGTTCTTC.

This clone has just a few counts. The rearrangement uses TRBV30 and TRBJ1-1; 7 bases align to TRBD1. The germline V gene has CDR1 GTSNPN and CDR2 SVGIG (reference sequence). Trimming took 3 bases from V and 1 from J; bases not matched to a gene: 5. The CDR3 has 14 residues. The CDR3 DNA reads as TGTGCCTGGAGGGGACAGTCCTCGAACACTGAAGCTTTCTTT. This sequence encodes CAWRGQSSNTEAFF. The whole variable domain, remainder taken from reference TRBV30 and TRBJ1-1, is SQTIHQWPATLVQPVGSPLSLECTVEGTSNPNLYWYRQAAGRGLQLLFYSVGIGQISSEVPQNLSASRPQDRQFILSSKKLLLSDSGFYLCAWRGQSSNTEAFFGQGTRLTVV.

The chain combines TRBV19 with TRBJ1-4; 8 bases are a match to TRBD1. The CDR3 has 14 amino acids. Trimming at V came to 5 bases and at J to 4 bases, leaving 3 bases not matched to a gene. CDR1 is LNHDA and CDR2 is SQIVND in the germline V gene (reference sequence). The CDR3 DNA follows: TGTGCCAGTAGTTGGACAGGGAATAATGAAAAACTGTTTTTT. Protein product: CASSWTGNNEKLFF.

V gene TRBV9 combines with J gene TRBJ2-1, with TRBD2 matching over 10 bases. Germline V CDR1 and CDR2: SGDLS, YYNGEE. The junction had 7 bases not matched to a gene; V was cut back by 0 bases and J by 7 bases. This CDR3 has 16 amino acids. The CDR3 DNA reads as TGTGCCAGCAGCGTAGGCCCCAGCGGGAGGGTGAATGAGCAGTTCTTC. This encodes CASSVGPSGRVNEQFF.

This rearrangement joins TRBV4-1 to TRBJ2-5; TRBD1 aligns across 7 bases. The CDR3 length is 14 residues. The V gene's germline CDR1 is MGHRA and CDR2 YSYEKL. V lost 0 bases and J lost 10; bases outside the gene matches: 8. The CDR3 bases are TGCGCCAGCAGCCAAGAAACAGGGGAGAGTATCCAGTACTTC. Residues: CASSQETGESIQYF.